The next 31 T cell receptor beta chains were all read from a single sample in a study of vaccination and CD4 T cells after COVID-19. For these TCRs, the target antigens are not known. Sequencing of cultured CD4+ T cell DNA used the Oncomine TCR Beta short-read assay. TCRdb independently ran MiXCR on the PCR reads; one entry per CDR3 protein. Of 9,500 to 12,000 distinct CDR3 sequences in the sample, 60% to 70% are singletons; the top ten hold 15% to 20%. Noted treatment: approximately nine-day PBMC culture with coronavirus spike peptide pools or control peptides (ViraFEST assay). Sequenced material: CD4+ T cells from blood, cultured in vitro. These receptors came from a human donor who had recovered from COVID-19.

This clonotype was observed once. The chain recombines TRBV18 with TRBJ2-5, with 7 bases fitting TRBD1. The germline V gene has CDR1 KGHSH and CDR2 LQKENI. With V trimmed by 4 bases and J by 5 bases, 13 bases remained unmatched. The CDR3 sequence is 16 residues long. CDR3: CASSRPPDRWGETQYF. As DNA, the CDR3 is TGTGCCAGCTCACGCCCGCCGGACAGGTGGGGGGAGACCCAGTACTTC.

V is TRBV7-3 and J is TRBJ2-6; D is tentatively TRBD1 or TRBD2 (5 bases each). Germline V gene data show CDR1 as SGHTA and CDR2 as FQGTGA. The CDR3 loop spans 17 amino acids. V dropped 3 bases and J dropped 0 bases, with 12 bases sitting between them. CDR3 in amino acids: CASSLGPLSSGANVLTF. The DNA of the CDR3 is TGTGCCAGCAGCTTGGGACCGCTCTCCTCTGGGGCCAACGTCCTGACTTTC.

This clonotype was found a few times. The rearrangement links TRBV19 to TRBJ2-5, with D perhaps matching TRBD1 (5 bases). Germline CDR1 and CDR2: LNHDA and SQIVND (reference sequence). V lost 5 bases and J lost 5, with 12 bases in between. CDR3 length: 13 residues. CDR3 region: CASSGRAWETQYF. CDR3 DNA sequence: TGTGCCAGTAGTGGCAGGGCTTGGGAGACCCAGTACTTC.

This clonotype was counted only a few times. V is TRBV7-6 and J is TRBJ2-5; TRBD2 is a possible D gene (6 bases). Germline V lookup: CDR1 SGHVS, CDR2 FNYEAQ. The V end was cut by 6 bases, the J end by 1 base, with 9 bases between. This CDR3 has 13 residues. The CDR3 nucleotides are TGTGCCAGCAGTCCGGGGGTCCAAGAGACCCAGTACTTC. It is translated as CASSPGVQETQYF.

The rearrangement links TRBV6-1 to TRBJ1-2; perhaps TRBD1 as D (6 bases). Germline V CDR1 and CDR2: MNHNS, SASEGT. The CDR3 runs to 14 residues. The V end lost 6 bases, the J end lost 3 bases, and 14 bases lay between the germline ends. The CDR3 DNA reads TGTGCCAGCAGCCCCTGGCGGGGGCACTATGGCTACACCTTC. Its translation is CASSPWRGHYGYTF.

The rearrangement links TRBV12-3 or TRBV12-4 to TRBJ2-3, with D tentatively TRBD1 (5 bases). The CDR3 is made up of 15 amino acids. V lost 1 base to trimming and J lost 2 bases, with 10 bases between them. This chain's CDR3 is CASSLGRALTDTQYF. Written as DNA, the CDR3 is TGTGCCAGCAGTTTAGGCAGGGCCCTCACAGATACGCAGTATTTT.

The CDR3 sequence: CANGRLFTDTQYF. DNA of the CDR3: TGTGCAAACGGGAGGCTATTCACAGATACGCAGTATTTT. The rearrangement uses TRBV7-9 and TRBJ2-3; 7 bases agree with TRBD2. Per the germline V gene, CDR1 is SEHNR and CDR2 is FQNEAQ (reference sequence). The CDR3 has 13 amino acids.

The CDR3 loop is CASRPGTAQGLTQYF. As DNA, the CDR3 is TGTGCCAGCAGGCCCGGGACAGCCCAAGGGTTGACCCAGTACTTC. The rearrangement uses TRBV6-1 and TRBJ2-5; 7 nucleotides match TRBD1. Germline trimming cut 6 bases from V and 7 bases from J; bases unmatched to any gene: 14. Germline loops: CDR1 MNHNS, CDR2 SASEGT. The CDR3 runs 15 residues.

The chain uses TRBV11-3 and TRBJ1-6; no definite D call. V was cut by 0 bases and J by 10 bases, with 13 bases left in between. The CDR3 contains 15 residues. Per germline, CDR1 SGHNT and CDR2 YENEEA. CDR3 sequence reads: CASSLDSVSSSPLHF. CDR3 nucleotides: TGTGCCAGCAGCTTAGATTCTGTGTCGTCCTCACCCCTCCACTTT.

The CDR3: CASRTGGAHYEQYF. The CDR3 coding sequence is TGTGCCAGCAGGACGGGGGGGGCCCACTACGAGCAGTACTTC. The V call is TRBV6-1, the J call TRBJ2-7, with 8 nucleotides matching TRBD2. CDR1 MNHNS and CDR2 SASEGT come from the germline V gene. There are 14 residues in the CDR3. V lost 6 bases, J lost 3 bases, and 7 bases stayed unmatched.

This sequence joins TRBV28 and TRBJ1-5, with TRBD1 matching over 7 bases. The CDR3 has 13 amino acids. Germline V gene sequence: CDR1 MDHEN, CDR2 SYDVKM. V shed 5 bases and J 10 bases; nucleotides not matched to a gene: 8. The CDR3 loop is CASSTGAADPQHF. The DNA for the CDR3 is TGTGCCAGCAGTACAGGGGCGGCTGATCCCCAGCATTTT.

This chain joins TRBV15 and TRBJ1-5; D perhaps matches TRBD1 (6 bases). Germline CDR1 reads LNHNV; CDR2 reads YYDKDF (reference sequence). The CDR3 totals 15 residues. Trimming took 2 bases from V and 7 from J, leaving 15 bases between them. This CDR3 reads CATSRSGGGSQPQHF. CDR3 coding DNA: TGTGCCACCAGCAGATCGGGGGGGGGCAGCCAGCCCCAGCATTTT.

The chain is built from TRBV7-2 and TRBJ2-7, with TRBD2 matching 7 bases. The CDR3 is made up of 16 amino acids. V gave up 1 base and J gave up 4 bases; unmatched junction bases: 10. Germline lookup yields CDR1 SGHTA and CDR2 FQGNSA. The CDR3 reads CASSLGSSMGLYEQYF. The CDR3 nucleotides are TGTGCCAGCAGCTTAGGGTCCTCAATGGGACTATACGAGCAGTACTTC.

V is TRBV24-1 and J is TRBJ1-1; no reliable D call. V was pared by 5 bases and J by 6 bases, with 15 bases between. The germline V gene has CDR1 KGHDR and CDR2 SFDVKD. This CDR3 is built from 14 residues. CDR3 DNA: TGTGCCACCAGTGTCAAGAAAGGGCGTCCTGAAGCTTTCTTT. It translates to CATSVKKGRPEAFF.

This chain connects TRBV20-1 to TRBJ1-1; TRBD1 matches 7 bases. Germline V gene lookup returns CDR1 DFQATT and CDR2 SNEGSKA (reference sequence). This CDR3 is 16 amino acids long. V shed 3 bases and J 1 base; nucleotides not matched to a gene: 11. The CDR3 loop is CSASIPDRAKNTEAFF. For the CDR3, the DNA is TGCAGTGCTAGTATACCCGACAGGGCGAAGAACACTGAAGCTTTCTTT.

The J gene is TRBJ2-7, the V gene TRBV6-1, with a tentative D call TRBD1 (5 bases). This CDR3 has 10 amino acids. Germline V gene lookup returns CDR1 MNHNS and CDR2 SASEGT. The germline V and J ends were trimmed by 8 bases and 7 bases, with 9 bases remaining between them. CDR3 region: CASQGREQYF. The CDR3 DNA sequence: TGTGCCAGCCAGGGTCGTGAGCAGTACTTC.

The rearrangement joins TRBV20-1 to TRBJ2-1; D perhaps matches TRBD2 (7 bases). Deletions cut 3 bases from V and 10 bases from J, with 22 bases between. Germline values: CDR1 DFQATT, CDR2 SNEGSKA (reference sequence). The CDR3 totals 15 residues. CDR3 in amino acids: CSARRGAGELREQFF. The CDR3 region has the DNA TGCAGTGCTAGGAGGGGGGCGGGAGAGTTAAGGGAGCAGTTCTTC.

The table lists this clonotype with a few counts. The chain joins TRBV7-8 to TRBJ2-7, with 10 positions matching TRBD1. The CDR3 length is 17 residues. The germline V gene has CDR1 SGHVS and CDR2 FQNEAQ. V dropped 0 bases and J dropped 0; count of bases not matched to a gene: 5. Here the CDR3 DNA reads TGTGCCAGCAGCTTAGCTGGGACAGGGGTTAGCTCCTACGAGCAGTACTTC. Translation: CASSLAGTGVSSYEQYF.

This clonotype was recorded a few times. The chain has TRBV7-8 and TRBJ1-5; D might be TRBD1 (5 bases). Trimming left V 5 bases short and J 7 bases short, with 18 bases between. The CDR3 has 15 amino acids. Germline values: CDR1 SGHVS, CDR2 FQNEAQ. CDR3: CASSRAKGQRQPQHF. Written as DNA, the CDR3 is TGTGCCAGCAGCCGGGCTAAGGGGCAGCGGCAGCCCCAGCATTTT.

The V call is TRBV5-8, the J call TRBJ1-2, with D unclear. The germline CDR1 and CDR2 sequences are SGHTS and YDEGEE. The CDR3 contains 14 residues. Trimming left V 7 bases short and J 5 bases short, with 18 bases between. CDR3 nucleotide sequence: TGTGCCAGCCGGAGGAGGGCCACCCTTTATGGCTACACCTTC. Protein product: CASRRRATLYGYTF.

V gene TRBV6-1 combines with J gene TRBJ2-3; D unresolved. The ends were cut back, 0 bases at V and 3 bases at J, with 10 bases in the middle. Germline loops: CDR1 MNHNS, CDR2 SASEGT. The CDR3 runs to 15 residues. CDR3 amino acids: CASSEALSRTDTQYF. The CDR3, as DNA: TGTGCCAGCAGTGAAGCTCTATCCCGAACAGATACGCAGTATTTT.

This clonotype was detected only a few times. The chain recombines TRBV20-1 with TRBJ1-1; D may be TRBD1 (6 bases). Between the trimmed V and J ends, which lost 3 bases and 4 bases, there was a span of 21 bases. CDR1 is DFQATT, CDR2 SNEGSKA, per germline (reference sequence). This CDR3 comprises 16 residues. The DNA of the CDR3 is TGCAGTGCTAGGAGGGGGGGCGCCGGAATAGGCACTGAAGCTTTCTTT. As protein: CSARRGGAGIGTEAFF.

The chain recombines TRBV7-6 with TRBJ1-4; possibly TRBD1 for D (6 bases). There are 17 residues in the CDR3. V was shortened by 1 base and J by 5 bases, with 17 bases between the two germline ends. The germline gives CDR1 SGHVS, CDR2 FNYEAQ. The CDR3 DNA reads TGTGCCAGCAGCTTAGAACCGGCGGGAGGGGGGAATGAAAAACTGTTTTTT. Residues: CASSLEPAGGGNEKLFF.

CDR3 residues: CASSLGVVDQPQHF. Written as DNA, the CDR3 is TGTGCCAGCAGTTTAGGGGTGGTGGATCAGCCCCAGCATTTT. The genes are TRBV28 and TRBJ1-5, with unresolved D. Germline CDR1 reads MDHEN; CDR2 reads SYDVKM. V was trimmed by 2 bases and J by 5 bases, leaving 10 bases between them. The CDR3 consists of 14 residues. Supplemented by reference TRBV28 and TRBJ1-5, the full variable domain reads DVKVTQSSRYLVKRTGEKVFLECVQDMDHENMFWYRQDPGLGLRLIYFSYDVKMKEKGDIPEGYSVSREKKERFSLILESASTNQTSMYLCASSLGVVDQPQHFGDGTRLSIL.

The rearrangement joins TRBV6-5 to TRBJ1-4; D uncertain. Trimming took off 2 bases at V and 4 bases at J, with 5 bases between the two ends. The CDR3 is 13 amino acids. In germline, CDR1 is MNHEY, CDR2 SVGAGI. The DNA of the CDR3 is TGTGCCAGCAGTTACCGGGGTAATGAAAAACTGTTTTTT. Translation gives CASSYRGNEKLFF.

The chain couples TRBV19 to TRBJ2-4; the match to TRBD1 covers 8 bases. The CDR3 length is 15 residues. With V trimmed by 5 bases and J by 3 bases, 6 bases remained unmatched. CDR1 is LNHDA and CDR2 is SQIVND in the germline V gene (reference sequence). The CDR3 loop is CASSPGQGGKNIQYF. The CDR3 nucleotides read TGTGCCAGTAGTCCCGGACAGGGAGGCAAAAACATTCAGTACTTC.

This clonotype was found a few times. The chain carries TRBV7-9 and TRBJ2-7; 11 bases line up with TRBD2. This CDR3 has 17 amino acids. Looked up from germline, CDR1 is SEHNR and CDR2 is FQNEAQ (reference sequence). With V trimmed by 3 bases and J by 0 bases, 7 bases remained unmatched. The CDR3 loop is CASSFSLAGGFSYEQYF. The CDR3 DNA follows: TGTGCCAGCAGCTTTTCGCTAGCGGGAGGCTTCTCCTACGAGCAGTACTTC.

The chain is built from TRBV11-2 and TRBJ2-4; no clear D. In germline, CDR1 is SGHAT, CDR2 FQNNGV. This CDR3 comprises 11 residues. V was shortened by 5 bases and J by 7 bases, with 6 bases between the two germline ends. The CDR3 protein is CASSTANIQYF. The CDR3 bases are TGTGCCAGCAGCACAGCGAACATTCAGTACTTC.

The chain is built from TRBV7-9 and TRBJ2-3; D remains unclear. Trimming stripped 3 bases from V and 3 bases from J, with 13 bases between. Per the germline V gene, CDR1 is SEHNR and CDR2 is FQNEAQ (reference sequence). There are 15 residues in the CDR3. The CDR3 spells CASSLEGLRTDTQYF. The CDR3, as DNA: TGTGCCAGCAGCTTGGAAGGGTTAAGGACAGATACGCAGTATTTT.

This chain connects TRBV6-1 to TRBJ2-2, with TRBD1 as a possible D gene (6 bases). Trimming left V 6 bases short and J 0 bases short, with 14 bases between. CDR3 length equals 16 residues. CDR1 and CDR2 (germline): MNHNS, SASEGT. The chain's CDR3 is CASSSQGTANTGELFF. The CDR3 DNA reads TGTGCCAGCAGCTCCCAGGGGACGGCGAACACCGGGGAGCTGTTTTTT.

The CDR3 DNA reads TGTGCCAGCAGCTTATCCACTAGCTCTGAGCAGTTCTTC. It codes for CASSLSTSSEQFF. The chain joins TRBV7-2 to TRBJ2-1, with D perhaps matching TRBD2 (6 bases). Trimming pared 2 bases from V and 9 bases from J, leaving 11 bases between. Germline CDR1 and CDR2: SGHTA and FQGNSA. This CDR3 has 13 amino acids. Full variable domain (missing parts from reference TRBV7-2 and TRBJ2-1): GAGVSQSPSNKVTEKGKDVELRCDPISGHTALYWYRQSLGQGLEFLIYFQGNSAPDKSGLPSDRFSAERTGGSVSTLTIQRTQQEDSAVYLCASSLSTSSEQFFGPGTRLTVL.